The T cell receptor beta chain described here comes from a study of blood T cells in healthy people across ages. The sample, about 9.7 milliliters of peripheral blood, was drawn from each donor. Study-wide points: No conclusive comparison of naive versus antigen-experienced cells was possible with unsorted PBMCs. The CMV status of each donor remained undetermined, and this could have confounded shifts in expanded clonotypes.

This clonotype was recorded a few times. The antigen is undetermined. The CDR3 consists of 22 residues. PCR was performed a second time for about 7 to 11 cycles using a sample-barcoded 5' primer and a J-beta primer mix. One entry per CDR3 protein results from TCRdb running MiXCR on the 5' RACE reads. Of around 800,000 distinct CDR3 sequences in the sample, 35% to 50% were seen once. The receptor comes from a man at least 80 years old in good health. V is TRBV21-1 and J is TRBJ2-3; TRBD2, as called in the table, went unchecked against the DNA. TRBV21-1 is classified as a pseudogene. Sequencing was carried out using blood. The CDR3 coding sequence is TGTGCCAGCAGCAAAGAGGCCCCCGGGACAGCCCAGACTAGCGGGATCTCGGATACGCAGTATTTT. It yields the protein CASSKEAPGTAQTSGISDTQYF.